The clone carrying this T cell receptor beta chain was seen only a few times. This sample was taken from a study of cytotoxic CD8 clonotypes in ibrutinib-treated CLL. As for the study in general: The group held 11 to 12 relapsed/refractory and around 15 treatment-naive patients, with fewer than 18 IGHV unmutated. Productive templates averaged about 250,000 per sample, and productive rearrangements 94,082.

The planned depth of sequencing spanned 1 in 200,000 to 1 in 1 million T cells. Only in-frame clones appear in the TCRdb table, and some are missing; sequencing was by immunoSEQ multiplex PCR. The sample has 150,000 or so clones, 65% to 85% seen once. This CDR3 contains 14 residues. With 6 bases removed from V and 6 bases from J, the gap between germline ends came to 14 bases. Germline CDR1 is MNHEY and CDR2 is SVGAGI. The chain joins TRBV6-5 to TRBJ1-4; no clear D. The origin of this receptor is a human donor with chronic lymphocytic leukemia. The specimen was PBMCs, collected after 36 months of ibrutinib treatment. In DNA form, the CDR3 reads TGTGCCAGCAGCCGGGTAGGTCGAGATGAAAAACTGTTTTTT. This gives the protein CASSRVGRDEKLFF.